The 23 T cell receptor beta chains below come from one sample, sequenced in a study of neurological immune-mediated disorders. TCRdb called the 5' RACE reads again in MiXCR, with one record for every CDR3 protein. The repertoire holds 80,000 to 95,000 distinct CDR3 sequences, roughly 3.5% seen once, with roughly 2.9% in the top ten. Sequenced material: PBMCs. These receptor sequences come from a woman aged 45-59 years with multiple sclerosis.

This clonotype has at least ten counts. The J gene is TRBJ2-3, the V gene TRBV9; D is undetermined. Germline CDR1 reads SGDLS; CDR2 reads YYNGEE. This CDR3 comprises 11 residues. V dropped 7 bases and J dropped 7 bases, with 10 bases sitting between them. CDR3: CASGPPHTQYF. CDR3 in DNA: TGTGCCAGCGGGCCCCCTCATACGCAGTATTTT.

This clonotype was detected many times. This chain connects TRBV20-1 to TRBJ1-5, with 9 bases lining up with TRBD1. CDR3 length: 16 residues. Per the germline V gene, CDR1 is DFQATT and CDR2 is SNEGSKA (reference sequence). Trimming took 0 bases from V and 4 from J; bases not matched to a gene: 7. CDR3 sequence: CSARDWYRGRNQPQHF. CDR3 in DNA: TGCAGTGCTAGAGATTGGTACAGGGGGCGAAATCAGCCCCAGCATTTT.

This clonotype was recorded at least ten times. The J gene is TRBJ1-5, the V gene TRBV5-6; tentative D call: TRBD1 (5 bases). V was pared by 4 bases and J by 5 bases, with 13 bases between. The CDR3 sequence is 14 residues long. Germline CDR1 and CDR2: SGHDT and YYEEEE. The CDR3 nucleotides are TGTGCCAGCAGCCTCCCGGGGCAGTATCAGCCCCAGCATTTT. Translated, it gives CASSLPGQYQPQHF.

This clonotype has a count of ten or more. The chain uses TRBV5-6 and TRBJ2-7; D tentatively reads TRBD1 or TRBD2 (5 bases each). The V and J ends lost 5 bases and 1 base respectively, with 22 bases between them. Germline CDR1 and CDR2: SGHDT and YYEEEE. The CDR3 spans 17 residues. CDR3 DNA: TGTGCCAGCAGGTCGGGACCGACCCGAGATCTATCCTACGAGCAGTACTTC. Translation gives CASRSGPTRDLSYEQYF. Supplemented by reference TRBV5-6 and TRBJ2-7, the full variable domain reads DAGVTQSPTHLIKTRGQQVTLRCSPKSGHDTVSWYQQALGQGPQFIFQYYEEEERQRGNFPDRFSGHQFPNYSSELNVNALLLGDSALYLCASRSGPTRDLSYEQYFGPGTRLTVT.

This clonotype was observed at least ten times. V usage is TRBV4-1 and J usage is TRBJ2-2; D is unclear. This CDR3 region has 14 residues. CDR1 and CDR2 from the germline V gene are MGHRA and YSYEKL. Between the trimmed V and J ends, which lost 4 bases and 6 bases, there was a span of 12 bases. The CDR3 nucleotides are TGCGCCAGCAGCCCGGGTGGGGTCGCCGGGGAGCTGTTTTTT. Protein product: CASSPGGVAGELFF.

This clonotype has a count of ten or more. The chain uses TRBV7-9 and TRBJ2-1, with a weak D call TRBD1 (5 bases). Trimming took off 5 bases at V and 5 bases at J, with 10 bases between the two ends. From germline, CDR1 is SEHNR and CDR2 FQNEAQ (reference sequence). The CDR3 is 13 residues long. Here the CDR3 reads CASSMRQNNEQFF. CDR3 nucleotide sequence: TGTGCCAGCAGCATGAGACAGAACAATGAGCAGTTCTTC.

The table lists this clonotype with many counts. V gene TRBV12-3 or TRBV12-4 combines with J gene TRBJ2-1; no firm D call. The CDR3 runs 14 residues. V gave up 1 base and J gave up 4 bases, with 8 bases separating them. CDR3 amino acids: CASSLGIRYNEQFF. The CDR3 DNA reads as TGTGCCAGCAGTTTAGGAATTAGATACAATGAGCAGTTCTTC.

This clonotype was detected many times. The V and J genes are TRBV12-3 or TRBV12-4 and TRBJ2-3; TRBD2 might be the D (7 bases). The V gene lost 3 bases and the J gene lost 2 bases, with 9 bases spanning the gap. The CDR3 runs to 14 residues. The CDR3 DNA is TGTGCCAGCAGTTTGCGGGGGCACACAGATACGCAGTATTTT. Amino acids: CASSLRGHTDTQYF.

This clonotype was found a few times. CDR3 in DNA: TGTGCCAGCAGTGAAGAATTTATTATCTCTGGGGCCAACGTCCTGACTTTC. Encoded protein: CASSEEFIISGANVLTF. The chain carries TRBV6-1 and TRBJ2-6, with D hard to call. CDR3 size: 17 residues. V shed 1 base and J shed 0 bases, with 10 bases lying between them. From germline, CDR1 is MNHNS and CDR2 SASEGT.

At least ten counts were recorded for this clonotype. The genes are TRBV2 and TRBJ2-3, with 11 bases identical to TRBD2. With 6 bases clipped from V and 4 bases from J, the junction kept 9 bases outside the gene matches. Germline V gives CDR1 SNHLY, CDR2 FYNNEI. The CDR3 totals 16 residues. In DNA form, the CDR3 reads TGTGCCAGCAGATCAATTAGCGGGGGGGTGTCAGATACGCAGTATTTT. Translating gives CASRSISGGVSDTQYF.

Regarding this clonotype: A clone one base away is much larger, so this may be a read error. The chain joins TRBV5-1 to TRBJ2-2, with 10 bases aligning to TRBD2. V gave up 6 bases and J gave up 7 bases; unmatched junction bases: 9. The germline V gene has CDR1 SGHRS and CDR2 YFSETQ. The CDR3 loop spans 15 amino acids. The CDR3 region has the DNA TGCGCCAGCATGTCCGGGACTAGCGTTAACGGGGAGCTGTTTTTT. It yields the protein CASMSGTSVNGELFF.

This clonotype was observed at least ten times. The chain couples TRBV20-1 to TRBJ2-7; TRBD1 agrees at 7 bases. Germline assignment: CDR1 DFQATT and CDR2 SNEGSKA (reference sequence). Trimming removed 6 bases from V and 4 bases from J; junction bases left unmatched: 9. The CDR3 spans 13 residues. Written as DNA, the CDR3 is TGCAGTGCCCATCGACAGGGTTGGTACGAGCAGTACTTC. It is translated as CSAHRQGWYEQYF.

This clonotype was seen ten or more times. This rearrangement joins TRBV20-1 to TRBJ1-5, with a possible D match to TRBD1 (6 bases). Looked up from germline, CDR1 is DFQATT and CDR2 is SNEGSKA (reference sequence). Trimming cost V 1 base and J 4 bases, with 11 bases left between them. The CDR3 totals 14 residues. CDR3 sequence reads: CSARAVRGNQPQHF. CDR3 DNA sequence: TGCAGTGCTAGAGCGGTCAGGGGAAATCAGCCCCAGCATTTT.

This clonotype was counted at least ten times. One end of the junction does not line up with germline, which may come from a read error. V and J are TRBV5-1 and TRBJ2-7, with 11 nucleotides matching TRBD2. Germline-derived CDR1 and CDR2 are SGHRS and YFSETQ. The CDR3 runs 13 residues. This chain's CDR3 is CASSREGLAALIF. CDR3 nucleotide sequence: TGCGCCAGCAGCCGAGAGGGACTAGCGGCCCTTATTTTC. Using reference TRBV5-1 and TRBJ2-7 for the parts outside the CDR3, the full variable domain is KAGVTQTPRYLIKTRGQQVTLSCSPISGHRSVSWYQQTPGQGLQFLFEYFSETQRNKGNFPGRFSGRQFSNSRSEMNVSTLELGDSALYLCASSREGLAALIFGPGTRLTVT.

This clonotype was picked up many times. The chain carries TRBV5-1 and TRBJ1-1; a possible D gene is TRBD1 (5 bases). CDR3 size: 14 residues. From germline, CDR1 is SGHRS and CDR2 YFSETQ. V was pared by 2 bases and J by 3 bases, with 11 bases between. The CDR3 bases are TGCGCCAGCAGCTTATGGGGAGGGGACACTGAAGCTTTCTTT. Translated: CASSLWGGDTEAFF.

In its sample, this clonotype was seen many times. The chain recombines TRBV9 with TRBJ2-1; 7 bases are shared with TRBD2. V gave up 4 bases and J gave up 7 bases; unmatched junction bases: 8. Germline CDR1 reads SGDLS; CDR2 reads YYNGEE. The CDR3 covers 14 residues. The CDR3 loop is CASSFTSDRNEQFF. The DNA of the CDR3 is TGTGCCAGCAGCTTCACTAGCGATCGGAATGAGCAGTTCTTC.

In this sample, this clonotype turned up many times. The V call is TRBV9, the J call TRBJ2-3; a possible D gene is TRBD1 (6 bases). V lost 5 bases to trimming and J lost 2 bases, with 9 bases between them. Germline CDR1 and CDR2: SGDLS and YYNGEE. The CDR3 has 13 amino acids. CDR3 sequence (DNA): TGTGCCAGCAGTGCAGGGGACACAGATACGCAGTATTTT. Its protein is CASSAGDTDTQYF.

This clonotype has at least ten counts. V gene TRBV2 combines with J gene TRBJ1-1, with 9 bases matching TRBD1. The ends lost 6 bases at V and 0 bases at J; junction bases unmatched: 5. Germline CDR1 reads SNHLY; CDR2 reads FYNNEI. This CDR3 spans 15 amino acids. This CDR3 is CASSIRQGVNTEAFF. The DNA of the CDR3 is TGTGCCAGCAGCATCAGACAGGGGGTGAACACTGAAGCTTTCTTT.

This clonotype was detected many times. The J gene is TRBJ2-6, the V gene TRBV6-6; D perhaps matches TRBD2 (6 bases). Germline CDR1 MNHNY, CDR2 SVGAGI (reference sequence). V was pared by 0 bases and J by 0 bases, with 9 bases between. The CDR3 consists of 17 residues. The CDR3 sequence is CASSYSGGGSGANVLTF. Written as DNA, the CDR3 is TGTGCCAGCAGTTACTCCGGGGGAGGCTCTGGGGCCAACGTCCTGACTTTC.

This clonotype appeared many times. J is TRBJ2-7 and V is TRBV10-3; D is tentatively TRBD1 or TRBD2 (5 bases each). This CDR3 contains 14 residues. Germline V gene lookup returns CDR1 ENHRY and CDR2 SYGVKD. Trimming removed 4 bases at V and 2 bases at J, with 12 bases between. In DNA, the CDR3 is TGTGCCATCAGTGGCGACGGGGACCCCTACGAGCAGTACTTC. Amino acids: CAISGDGDPYEQYF.

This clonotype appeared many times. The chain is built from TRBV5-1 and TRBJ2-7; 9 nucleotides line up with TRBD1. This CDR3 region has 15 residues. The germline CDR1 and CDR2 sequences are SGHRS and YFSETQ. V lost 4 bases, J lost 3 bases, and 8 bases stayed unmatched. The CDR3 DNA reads TGCGCCAGCAGCGGGGAGGACAGGGGAATCTACGAGCAGTACTTC. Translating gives CASSGEDRGIYEQYF.

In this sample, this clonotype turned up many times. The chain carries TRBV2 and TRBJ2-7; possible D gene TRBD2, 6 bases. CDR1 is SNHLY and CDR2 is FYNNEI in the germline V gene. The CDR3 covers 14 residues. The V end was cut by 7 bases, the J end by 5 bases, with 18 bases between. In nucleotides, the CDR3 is TGTGCCAGCAAGGAGGGACCTTCGGGCGACGAGCAGTACTTC. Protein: CASKEGPSGDEQYF. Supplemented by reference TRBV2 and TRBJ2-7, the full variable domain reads EPEVTQTPSHQVTQMGQEVILRCVPISNHLYFYWYRQILGQKVEFLVSFYNNEISEKSEIFDDQFSVERPDGSNFTLKIRSTKLEDSAMYFCASKEGPSGDEQYFGPGTRLTVT.

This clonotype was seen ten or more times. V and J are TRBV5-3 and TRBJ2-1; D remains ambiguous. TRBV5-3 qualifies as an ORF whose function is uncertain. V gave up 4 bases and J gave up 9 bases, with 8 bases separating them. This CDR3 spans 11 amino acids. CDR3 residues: CARSLFFEQFF. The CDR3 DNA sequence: TGTGCCAGAAGCCTATTTTTTGAGCAGTTCTTC.